The source of this T cell receptor (beta chain) is a study of T cells in Graves' hyperthyroidism and ophthalmopathy. Overall study context: Upon initial diagnosis and before any treatment, peripheral blood was collected. Study-wide points: Most thyroid-expanded clonotypes above 0.001 were also found in blood.

The blood sample was taken at first hyperthyroidism diagnosis, before any ophthalmopathy symptoms. Fresh peripheral blood, 10 ml, yielded the PBMCs. This clonotype was seen at least ten times. The antigen is unknown. V was clipped by 0 bases and J by 11 bases; unmatched bases: 11. There are 15 residues in the CDR3. Germline CDR1 and CDR2: SGHKS and YYEKEE (reference sequence). It was RNA transcripts that yielded the amplified TCR beta CDR3 regions. HTBI primers drove first-round RT-PCR of the TCR CDR3. MiXCR, run by TCRdb on the multiplex PCR reads, gives a single entry per CDR3 protein. The sample consists of about 160,000 distinct CDR3 sequences, over 8% of them appearing once.

V is TRBV5-5 and J is TRBJ1-1; TRBD1 agrees at 9 bases. This receptor was taken from a young woman with Graves' hyperthyroidism that later progressed to Graves' ophthalmopathy. The sequencing sample was made of blood. DNA for the CDR3: TGTGCCAGCAGCTTGGTGGGACAGGGACCTGATGGGGCTTTCTTT. Translated, it gives CASSLVGQGPDGAFF.